Described below is a single TCR beta chain sequence and its context. Its antigen is unidentified. Mismatch with germline at one junction end may stem from a read error. Both subsets, CD45RA+ naive and CD45RA-negative memory, were split from the CD4+ cells. Per the germline V gene, CDR1 is SGHTA and CDR2 is FQGTGA. The CDR3 consists of 16 residues. The entry originates in a study of shared clonotypes between healthy human individuals. General study points: Measured sharing among donors was expected to vary with sequencing depth. Sharing across a few donors was seen in around 5% of naive CD4 clonotypes.

In the authors' methods: ImmunoSEQ only sent back junction sequences with no quality scores, so filtering was done differently. Profiled with immunoSEQ multiplex PCR; TCRdb holds only in-frame clones, not every one. The DNA gave D and trimming, while V, J and clone size come from that table. The sample lists 2 million to 2.5 million clones; approximately 90% were seen once. V gene TRBV7-3 combines with J gene TRBJ1-2; TRBD1 matches 11 bases. The sample consisted of naive CD4+ T cells from PBMCs. Subset of the sample: CD45RA+ positively selected. This TCR was recovered from a man aged 18-30 years in good health. Some clones in this sample may be carry-over from other donors' samples. In nucleotides, the CDR3 is TGCGCCAGCAGCCCCCAGGACAGGGGGCACGCCTATGGCTACACCTTC. Translated, it gives CASSPQDRGHAYGYTF.